Sequencing of this TCR beta chain was carried out in a study of shared clonotypes between healthy human individuals. About the study: Ranging from 18 to 49 in age, donors were a couple of women and a few men.

A word on this clone: Its antigen is not known. Its ends do not fully match the called genes, so a read error is possible.

Study results and caveats: The represented genetic and exposure-history diversity was limited by the small number of donors.

The V gene's germline CDR1 is SGHRS and CDR2 YFSETQ. This CDR3 is 14 amino acids long. Authors' processing steps: ImmunoSEQ supplied junction-only sequences lacking quality scores, so filtering was different. The data were produced by immunoSEQ multiplex PCR, yet TCRdb's version contains in-frame clones alone and is incomplete. V and J calls and clone size are as listed in that table; D and trimming were resolved from the DNA. Of about 450,000 clones listed, roughly 77% are singletons. Sequencing used PBMCs. This TCR was recovered from a woman between 40 and 50 years old in good health. Some clones in this sample may be carry-over from other donors' samples. The V call is TRBV5-1, the J call TRBJ2-1; TRBD2 agrees at 8 bases. CDR3 coding DNA: TGCGCCAGCAGGGTAGCGGGGATCTACAATGAGCGGTTCTTC. Encoded protein: CASRVAGIYNERFF.